The 17 T cell receptor beta chains given below trace back to one sample, sequenced in a study of shared clonotypes between healthy human individuals. Assay: immunoSEQ multiplex PCR; the TCRdb copy retains only in-frame clones and omits some. The sample lists about 2.4 million clones, over 85% occurring once. Sequences were obtained from naive CD4+ T cells from PBMCs. The subset here: CD45RA+ positively selected. The source of these receptors is a man aged 18 to 30 in good health. Some clones in this sample may be carry-over from other donors' samples.

The V and J genes are TRBV6-5 and TRBJ2-1; TRBD2 aligns across 10 bases. The CDR3 is 15 amino acids. CDR1 is MNHEY, CDR2 SVGAGI, per germline. The V segment lost 2 bases and the J segment 4 bases; nucleotides outside the gene matches: 2. The chain's CDR3 is CASSYGTSVYNEQFF. The CDR3 nucleotides read TGTGCCAGCAGTTACGGGACTAGCGTATACAATGAGCAGTTCTTC.

On this clone itself: Other DNA sequences in the same sample also yield this CDR3. This chain links TRBV29-1 with TRBJ2-7; 10 bases align to TRBD1. Germline V gene sequence: CDR1 SQVTM, CDR2 ANQGSEA. V trimming: 2 bases; J trimming: 3 bases; junction bases outside the gene matches: 1. The CDR3 extends over 13 amino acids. CDR3 in amino acids: CSVERDRGYEQYF. CDR3 in DNA: TGCAGCGTTGAACGGGACAGGGGCTACGAGCAGTACTTC.

This chain joins TRBV7-9 and TRBJ2-5, with D hard to call. Between the trimmed V and J ends, which lost 3 bases and 2 bases, there was a span of 7 bases. The V gene's germline CDR1 is SEHNR and CDR2 FQNEAQ (reference sequence). This CDR3 has 13 amino acids. The CDR3 sequence: CASSFAFQETQYF. The CDR3 DNA is TGTGCCAGCAGCTTTGCCTTTCAAGAGACCCAGTACTTC.

This chain uses TRBV5-6 with TRBJ2-2; weak D call: TRBD2 (7 bases). Germline V gene sequence: CDR1 SGHDT, CDR2 YYEEEE. V was clipped by 4 bases and J by 6 bases, with 13 bases between them. There are 14 residues in the CDR3. The CDR3 nucleotides read TGTGCCAGCAGCCTCCGGGGGGCAGCCGGGGAGCTGTTTTTT. This translates into CASSLRGAAGELFF. Based on the CDR3 plus reference TRBV5-6 and TRBJ2-2, the full variable domain is DAGVTQSPTHLIKTRGQQVTLRCSPKSGHDTVSWYQQALGQGPQFIFQYYEEEERQRGNFPDRFSGHQFPNYSSELNVNALLLGDSALYLCASSLRGAAGELFFGEGSRLTVL.

The V gene is TRBV18, the J gene TRBJ1-1; a weak D match, TRBD1 (6 bases). Per germline, CDR1 KGHSH and CDR2 LQKENI. Trimming cost V 5 bases and J 0 bases, with 16 bases left between them. The CDR3 spans 16 residues. The CDR3 reads CASSRQVVLMNTEAFF. The CDR3 nucleotides are TGTGCCAGCTCAAGACAGGTGGTCCTTATGAACACTGAAGCTTTCTTT. Using reference TRBV18 and TRBJ1-1 for the parts outside the CDR3, the full variable domain is NAGVMQNPRHLVRRRGQEARLRCSPMKGHSHVYWYRQLPEEGLKFMVYLQKENIIDESGMPKERFSAEFPKEGPSILRIQQVVRGDSAAYFCASSRQVVLMNTEAFFGQGTRLTVV.

The rearrangement links TRBV4-2 to TRBJ1-2; weak D call: TRBD1 (6 bases). V dropped 0 bases and J dropped 9 bases, with 11 bases sitting between them. The CDR3 is 13 amino acids. Germline loops: CDR1 LGHNA, CDR2 YNFKEQ. The CDR3 DNA is TGTGCCAGCAGCCAAGAGGGGGACACGAGCTACACCTTC. Translating it yields CASSQEGDTSYTF.

The chain recombines TRBV6-1 with TRBJ1-2; D is undetermined. Germline V gene lookup returns CDR1 MNHNS and CDR2 SASEGT. The ends were cut back, 0 bases at V and 4 bases at J, with 9 bases in the middle. The CDR3 has 14 amino acids. The CDR3 DNA reads as TGTGCCAGCAGTGAAGCAACAGCGACCTATGGCTACACCTTC. Translated, it gives CASSEATATYGYTF.

The CDR3 nucleotides read TGCGCCAGCAGCCAATCCCTCCGTGGTAGGGCTAACACCGGGGAGCTGTTTTTT. This codes for CASSQSLRGRANTGELFF. The chain has TRBV4-3 and TRBJ2-2, with D uncertain. Trimming removed 2 bases from V and 2 bases from J, with 18 bases in between. CDR3 length equals 18 residues. Germline-derived CDR1 and CDR2 are LGHNA and YSLEER.

V usage is TRBV20-1 and J usage is TRBJ2-7; D is unresolved. The V end was cut by 6 bases, the J end by 6 bases, with 12 bases between. CDR3 length equals 11 residues. The germline V gene encodes CDR1 DFQATT and CDR2 SNEGSKA (reference sequence). CDR3 sequence: CSAALSGEQYF. The CDR3 region has the DNA TGCAGTGCAGCCCTTTCAGGCGAGCAGTACTTC.

V usage is TRBV5-6 and J usage is TRBJ1-3, with D possibly matching TRBD1 (5 bases). The CDR3 consists of 15 residues. Trimming removed 3 bases at V and 2 bases at J, with 12 bases between. Germline V CDR1 and CDR2: SGHDT, YYEEEE. The CDR3 DNA follows: TGTGCCAGCAGCTACAGGAGCGTCACTGGAAACACCATATATTTT. Amino acid sequence: CASSYRSVTGNTIYF.

V is TRBV27 and J is TRBJ2-4; D possibly uses TRBD1 or TRBD2 (5 bases each). V was trimmed by 1 base and J by 1 base, leaving 23 bases between them. Germline V gene lookup returns CDR1 MNHEY and CDR2 SMNVEV (reference sequence). The CDR3 is made up of 20 amino acids. CDR3 loop: CASSLYRGEGRWIAKNIQYF. In DNA, the CDR3 is TGTGCCAGCAGTTTATATCGAGGGGAAGGCCGTTGGATTGCCAAAAACATTCAGTACTTC.

The chain has TRBV18 and TRBJ1-3; no reliable D call. There are 16 residues in the CDR3. Trimming removed 3 bases at V and 0 bases at J, with 12 bases between. The germline V gene encodes CDR1 KGHSH and CDR2 LQKENI. CDR3 coding DNA: TGTGCCAGCTCACCTCCGGTGGGGAGCTCTGGAAACACCATATATTTT. Translating it yields CASSPPVGSSGNTIYF.

The rearrangement uses TRBV7-9 and TRBJ1-2; tentatively, D is TRBD1 (5 bases). V was cut by 5 bases and J by 6 bases, with 13 bases left in between. The CDR3 covers 13 residues. Germline CDR1 is SEHNR and CDR2 is FQNEAQ (reference sequence). The CDR3 DNA reads as TGTGCCAGCAGCGCGACAGAAGAGAATGGCTACACCTTC. This translates into CASSATEENGYTF.

The genes are TRBV27 and TRBJ2-3; a weak D match, TRBD2 (7 bases). Germline V gene data show CDR1 as MNHEY and CDR2 as SMNVEV (reference sequence). V was cut by 11 bases and J by 3 bases, with 18 bases left in between. The CDR3 runs to 14 residues. CDR3 nucleotide sequence: TGTGCCGCTAGGAGGGGGGGCGTGACAGATACGCAGTATTTT. Protein product: CAARRGGVTDTQYF.

This rearrangement joins TRBV5-4 to TRBJ2-7, with a weak D call TRBD1 (5 bases). Germline values: CDR1 SGHNT, CDR2 YYREEE (reference sequence). The CDR3 runs to 12 residues. The ends were cut back, 3 bases at V and 3 bases at J, with 7 bases in the middle. Written as DNA, the CDR3 is TGTGCCAGCAGCTCGACAGACTACGAGCAGTACTTC. Protein: CASSSTDYEQYF.

This sequence joins TRBV30 and TRBJ1-2; no firm D call. Germline V lookup: CDR1 GTSNPN, CDR2 SVGIG (reference sequence). The CDR3 sequence is 16 residues long. Between the trimmed V and J ends, which lost 5 bases and 4 bases, there was a span of 23 bases. The CDR3 DNA is TGTGCCTGGCGAAGTCCGGTTGTATTCCCCACCTATGGCTACACCTTC. Its translation is CAWRSPVVFPTYGYTF.

V usage is TRBV5-1 and J usage is TRBJ2-1, with 9 bases that match TRBD2. The CDR3 sequence is 19 residues long. Germline V gives CDR1 SGHRS, CDR2 YFSETQ. Trimming at V came to 3 bases and at J to 7 bases, leaving 20 bases not matched to a gene. As DNA, the CDR3 is TGCGCCAGCAGCTACGGGAATGCGGGAGGGCCCCTCTCTGGGAATGAGCAGTTCTTC. It encodes CASSYGNAGGPLSGNEQFF.